This TCR beta chain derives from a study of blood T cells in healthy people across ages. Broader study findings: The diversity estimates, figures obtained from one million T cells, were considered underestimates.

Remarks on this clonotype: The antigen is undetermined.

A second about 7 to 12 cycle PCR used barcoded and J-beta primers. MiXCR, run by TCRdb on the 5' RACE reads, gives a single entry per CDR3 protein. The sample records some 800,000 distinct CDR3 sequences, 40% to 50% being singletons. The CDR3 sequence is 12 residues long. Per germline, CDR1 LNHNV and CDR2 YYDKDF (reference sequence). V was clipped by 3 bases and J by 5 bases, with 4 bases between them. V and J are TRBV15 and TRBJ2-2; D is unclear. This clonotype was sampled from a man aged 60 to 69 in good health. Sequenced input: blood. The CDR3 nucleotides are TGTGCCACCAGCAGCTTTACCGGGGAGCTGTTTTTT. It specifies CATSSFTGELFF.